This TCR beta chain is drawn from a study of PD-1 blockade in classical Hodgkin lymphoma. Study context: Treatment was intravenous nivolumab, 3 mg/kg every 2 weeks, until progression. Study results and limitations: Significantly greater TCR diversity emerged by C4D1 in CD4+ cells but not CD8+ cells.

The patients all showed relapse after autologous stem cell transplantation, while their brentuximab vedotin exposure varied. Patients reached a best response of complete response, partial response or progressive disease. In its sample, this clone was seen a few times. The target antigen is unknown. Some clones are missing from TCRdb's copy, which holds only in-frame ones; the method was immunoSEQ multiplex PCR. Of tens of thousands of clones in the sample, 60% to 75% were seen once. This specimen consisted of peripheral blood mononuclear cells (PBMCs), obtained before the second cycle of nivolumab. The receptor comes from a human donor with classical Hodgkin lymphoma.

DNA of the CDR3: TGTGCCAGCAGTTTGACGGCAAGGGGGTATCAGCCCCAGCATTTT. It specifies CASSLTARGYQPQHF. The rearrangement joins TRBV6-5 to TRBJ1-5, with TRBD1 as a possible D gene (6 bases). Deletions cut 4 bases from V and 5 bases from J, with 15 bases between. CDR1 is MNHEY and CDR2 is SVGAGI in the germline V gene. The CDR3 is made up of 15 amino acids.